The TCR beta chain described here comes from a study of glioma-infiltrating T cells after dendritic cell vaccination. Background on the study: At biweekly intervals, patients got three intradermal dendritic cell vaccine injections. Study outcomes and limitations: Longer survival after dendritic cell vaccination followed higher pretreatment TIL content.

Primers: 60 V beta forward and 13 J beta reverse. The repertoire was sequenced with immunoSEQ multiplex PCR; TCRdb's copy has only in-frame clones and lacks some. The profile shows almost 65,000 clones, roughly four fifths of them singletons. With regard to this clone: The antigen is unknown.

Deletions cut 4 bases from V and 4 bases from J, with 10 bases between. The CDR3 consists of 14 residues. CDR1 is SGHTA, CDR2 FQGNSA, per germline. Sequenced material: blood, taken before dendritic cell vaccination. The V call is TRBV7-2, the J call TRBJ1-4; D unclear. The receptor was isolated from a human donor with glioblastoma. The CDR3 DNA follows: TGTGCCAGCAGCTCCCAACAGCATAATGAAAAACTGTTTTTT. Translated: CASSSQQHNEKLFF.